The clone carrying this TCR beta chain has at least ten counts. In germline, CDR1 is LGHDT, CDR2 YNNKEL (reference sequence). This CDR3 comprises 17 residues. The V gene end was trimmed by 4 bases and the J gene end by 3 bases; junction bases not matched to a gene: 10. The data stem from a study of T-cell memory formation after mild COVID-19. TCRdb called the 5' RACE reads again in MiXCR, with one record for every CDR3 protein. The repertoire has around 200,000 distinct CDR3 sequences, around 25% of them found once; the top ten carry approximately 10%. V usage is TRBV3-1 and J usage is TRBJ2-2; 8 bases match TRBD1. The sequencing input was PBMCs or a T cell subset sorted from them (not recorded which). The clonotype comes from an adult woman who had mild COVID-19 (a few samples of this study predate the infection). Cell type and time point are not known. The CDR3 is CASSPVGRGQYTGELFF. CDR3 nucleotide sequence: TGTGCCAGCAGCCCTGTGGGCAGGGGGCAGTACACCGGGGAGCTGTTTTTT. The whole variable domain, filled in from reference TRBV3-1 and TRBJ2-2, reads DTAVSQTPKYLVTQMGNDKSIKCEQNLGHDTMYWYKQDSKKFLKIMFSYNNKELIINETVPNRFSPKSPDKAHLNLHINSLELGDSAVYFCASSPVGRGQYTGELFFGEGSRLTVL.